Each of the 14 T cell receptor beta chains below was sequenced from the same sample in a study of cytomegalovirus exposure and HLA in healthy donors. The PCR had 60 Vbeta and 13 Jbeta primers. Profiling relied on immunoSEQ multiplex PCR, and the TCRdb table lists in-frame clones only, not all of them. This table has more than 85,000 clones, around 75% appearing once. Sequencing was done on a sample of PBMCs. The receptors were gathered from a man between 35 and 55 years old in good health and CMV-seronegative.

The gene calls are TRBV4-3 and TRBJ1-1, with 8 bases that match TRBD1. The CDR3 has 14 residues. Germline loops: CDR1 LGHNA, CDR2 YSLEER. Unmatched junction bases numbered 1, after V lost 3 bases and J lost 1 base. CDR3 nucleotide sequence: TGCGCCAGCAGCCACGACAGGGGGAACACTGAAGCTTTCTTT. It specifies CASSHDRGNTEAFF.

The chain employs TRBV7-8 and TRBJ2-3; 8 positions agree with TRBD1. Germline trimming cut 1 base from V and 3 bases from J; bases unmatched to any gene: 6. The CDR3 is 16 amino acids. Germline CDR1 and CDR2: SGHVS and FQNEAQ. CDR3 sequence (DNA): TGTGCCAGCAGCTTAGGAGACAGGGGATTGACAGATACGCAGTATTTT. Protein sequence: CASSLGDRGLTDTQYF.

V is TRBV10-1 and J is TRBJ1-1, with TRBD1 identical over 7 bases. Germline loops: CDR1 WNHNN, CDR2 SYGVQD (reference sequence). The CDR3 has 13 residues. Germline trimming cut 6 bases from V and 4 bases from J; bases unmatched to any gene: 5. The chain's CDR3 is CASRRDRATEAFF. Here the CDR3 DNA reads TGCGCCAGCAGGAGGGACAGAGCCACTGAAGCTTTCTTT.

A few counts support this clone. The chain links TRBV5-8 to TRBJ2-3; no clear D. Per the germline V gene, CDR1 is SGHTS and CDR2 is YDEGEE. Trimming removed 0 bases from V and 6 bases from J, with 14 bases in between. The CDR3 is made up of 15 amino acids. CDR3 in DNA: TGTGCCAGCAGCTTGGGAGGTCAGCTCTATGATACGCAGTATTTT. As protein: CASSLGGQLYDTQYF.

The J gene is TRBJ2-4, the V gene TRBV5-3, with D uncertain. TRBV5-3 is given ORF status, its function remaining uncertain. There are 18 residues in the CDR3. Trimming removed 0 bases from V and 0 bases from J, with 16 bases in between. CDR3 bases: TGTGCCAGAAGCTTGGCCCTTCAACAGAGATTAGCCAAAAACATTCAGTACTTC. As protein: CARSLALQQRLAKNIQYF.

The J gene is TRBJ1-4, the V gene TRBV5-1; 12 positions agree with TRBD1. The CDR3 has 14 amino acids. Germline V lookup: CDR1 SGHRS, CDR2 YFSETQ. J lost 8 bases, V lost 5 bases, and 4 bases had no gene match. CDR3 sequence reads: CASSTGTGGEKLFF. The CDR3 coding sequence is TGCGCCAGCAGTACCGGGACAGGGGGCGAAAAACTGTTTTTT.

This clone was detected once. The chain links TRBV5-8 to TRBJ2-7, with D maybe TRBD1 (5 bases). Germline-derived CDR1 and CDR2 are SGHTS and YDEGEE. The V end lost 0 bases, the J end lost 2 bases, and 12 bases lay between the germline ends. There are 15 residues in the CDR3. The CDR3 DNA follows: TGTGCCAGCAGCTTGGCAGGGATGGGGACCTACGAGCAGTACTTC. Translated, it gives CASSLAGMGTYEQYF.

This chain uses TRBV5-4 with TRBJ1-2, with D uncertain. The CDR3 covers 16 residues. Germline CDR1 and CDR2: SGHNT and YYREEE (reference sequence). V gave up 2 bases and J gave up 1 base, with 15 bases separating them. The CDR3 DNA reads as TGTGCCAGCAGCTTCAGCTCCACAACAGTTAACTATGGCTACACCTTC. This gives the protein CASSFSSTTVNYGYTF.

As DNA, the CDR3 is TGTGCCAGCAGCCCGGGACAGGGGGCGCGTGGGTATGAAGCTTTCTTT. Protein: CASSPGQGARGYEAFF. This chain uses TRBV5-5 with TRBJ1-1, with 12 bases identical to TRBD1. Trimming removed 4 bases from V and 7 bases from J; junction bases left unmatched: 11. The CDR3 totals 16 residues. Germline CDR1 is SGHKS and CDR2 is YYEKEE (reference sequence).

This clone showed up just a few times. The J gene is TRBJ2-3, the V gene TRBV19, with 8 nucleotides matching TRBD2. In germline, CDR1 is LNHDA, CDR2 SQIVND (reference sequence). The length of the CDR3 is 17 residues. Unmatched junction bases numbered 9, after V lost 2 bases and J lost 2 bases. Written as DNA, the CDR3 is TGTGCCAGTAGTATATCCCGGACTAGCCCCCTCACAGATACGCAGTATTTT. Residues: CASSISRTSPLTDTQYF.

The rearrangement uses TRBV19 and TRBJ2-3, with D tentatively TRBD1 (5 bases). The CDR3 is made up of 14 amino acids. V gave up 3 bases and J gave up 7 bases, with 14 bases separating them. CDR1 LNHDA and CDR2 SQIVND come from the germline V gene (reference sequence). CDR3 sequence (DNA): TGTGCCAGTAGTATGATAGGGGATGGAAATACGCAGTATTTT. Amino acids: CASSMIGDGNTQYF.

The V call is TRBV4-1, the J call TRBJ2-7, with D perhaps matching TRBD2 (6 bases). V shed 3 bases and J shed 6 bases, with 24 bases lying between them. Per germline, CDR1 MGHRA and CDR2 YSYEKL. The CDR3 is made up of 17 amino acids. Here the CDR3 reads CASSHGSAGLAMGEQYF. For the CDR3, the DNA is TGCGCCAGCAGCCATGGAAGTGCGGGGCTAGCAATGGGCGAGCAGTACTTC.

This rearrangement joins TRBV7-6 to TRBJ1-2; no clear D gene. The germline V and J ends were trimmed by 2 bases and 6 bases, with 7 bases remaining between them. Germline V gene lookup returns CDR1 SGHVS and CDR2 FNYEAQ. The CDR3 runs 12 residues. The CDR3 sequence is CASSLYGDGYTF. The CDR3 DNA follows: TGTGCCAGCAGCTTATACGGGGATGGCTACACCTTC.

The rearrangement links TRBV28 to TRBJ2-3; 7 positions match TRBD2. The CDR3 loop spans 16 amino acids. V lost 3 bases, J lost 2 bases, and 8 bases stayed unmatched. The germline V gene has CDR1 MDHEN and CDR2 SYDVKM. This CDR3 reads CASSLSNSGYTDTQYF. CDR3 in DNA: TGTGCCAGCAGTTTGTCGAATAGCGGGTACACAGATACGCAGTATTTT.